What follows are 5 T cell receptor beta chains derived from one specimen sequenced in a study of cytomegalovirus exposure and HLA in healthy donors. The data were produced by immunoSEQ multiplex PCR, yet TCRdb's version contains in-frame clones alone and is incomplete. Of over 250,000 clones in the sample, roughly 85% were seen once. Sequenced input: PBMCs. These receptors came from a woman aged 18-29 years in good health and CMV-seronegative.

The chain couples TRBV9 to TRBJ2-1; 7 nucleotides agree with TRBD1. The CDR3 runs 14 residues. J gave up 10 bases and V 0 bases, and 7 bases lay outside the gene matches. From germline, CDR1 is SGDLS and CDR2 YYNGEE. CDR3 in amino acids: CASSVARGRIEQFF. CDR3 bases: TGTGCCAGCAGCGTAGCTAGGGGGCGAATAGAGCAGTTCTTC.

CDR3 nucleotides: TGTGCCAGCAGATCTGGGACTAGTGACTACAATGAGCAGTTCTTC. Its protein product is CASRSGTSDYNEQFF. The gene calls are TRBV25-1 and TRBJ2-1; 8 positions match TRBD2. The CDR3 runs 15 residues. CDR1 is MGHDK, CDR2 SYGVNS, per germline. V shed 6 bases and J 3 bases; nucleotides not matched to a gene: 7.

The chain is built from TRBV7-9 and TRBJ1-2; TRBD1 matches 8 bases. The ends lost 4 bases at V and 1 base at J; junction bases unmatched: 5. The CDR3 contains 15 residues. Looked up from germline, CDR1 is SEHNR and CDR2 is FQNEAQ (reference sequence). The CDR3 bases are TGTGCCAGCAGCTCCGGACAGGGAGGTAACTATGGCTACACCTTC. Protein product: CASSSGQGGNYGYTF.

The V gene is TRBV30, the J gene TRBJ2-3; D uncertain. Germline CDR1 is GTSNPN and CDR2 is SVGIG (reference sequence). The CDR3 contains 12 residues. V lost 1 base, J lost 1 base, and 3 bases lay in between. The CDR3 coding sequence is TGTGCCTGGAGTGCAGGCACAGATACGCAGTATTTT. Protein: CAWSAGTDTQYF. The complete variable domain, with remaining parts taken from reference TRBV30 and TRBJ2-3, reads SQTIHQWPATLVQPVGSPLSLECTVEGTSNPNLYWYRQAAGRGLQLLFYSVGIGQISSEVPQNLSASRPQDRQFILSSKKLLLSDSGFYLCAWSAGTDTQYFGPGTRLTVL.

The chain combines TRBV28 with TRBJ2-1; TRBD2 matches 8 bases. V was clipped by 2 bases and J by 2 bases; unmatched bases: 2. This CDR3 region has 15 residues. Germline V lookup: CDR1 MDHEN, CDR2 SYDVKM. The CDR3 nucleotides are TGTGCCAGCAGTTTAACGGGGGGGGCCTACAATGAGCAGTTCTTC. Its protein is CASSLTGGAYNEQFF.